The 4 T cell receptor beta chains below were found in one sample sequenced in a study of control samples from healthy donors and cancer patients. Method: immunoSEQ multiplex PCR; TCRdb's copy keeps in-frame clones and lacks some. The sample records roughly 80,000 clones, 70% to 90% being singletons. Specimen: PBMCs. The receptor set was obtained from a woman between 55 and 75 years old with head and neck cancer.

As regards this clone: At one end the junction does not follow the germline gene, possibly because of a read error. J is TRBJ2-1 and V is TRBV5-5; 7 bases fit TRBD1. This CDR3 spans 13 amino acids. Germline CDR1 and CDR2: SGHKS and YYEKEE (reference sequence). The CDR3 region is CASTLTGLNEQFF. DNA of the CDR3: TGTGCCAGCACCTTGACAGGGCTCAATGAGCAGTTCTTC.

The chain is built from TRBV7-2 and TRBJ2-3, with D unresolved. CDR1 and CDR2 from the germline V gene are SGHTA and FQGNSA. This CDR3 is built from 14 residues. Trimming left V 2 bases short and J 5 bases short, with 11 bases between. CDR3: CASSLLSFIDTQYF. The CDR3 DNA is TGTGCCAGCAGCTTACTATCCTTTATAGATACGCAGTATTTT.

This chain links TRBV9 with TRBJ2-1, with D perhaps assigned TRBD1 or TRBD2 (5 bases each). Germline V CDR1 and CDR2: SGDLS, YYNGEE. The CDR3 is 15 residues long. V lost 2 bases, J lost 4 bases, and 13 bases lay in between. The CDR3 spells CASSVEGDGYNEQFF. CDR3 bases: TGTGCCAGCAGCGTCGAAGGGGACGGATACAATGAGCAGTTCTTC.

With regard to this clone: Within the sample, other DNA sequences also encode this same CDR3. This chain uses TRBV5-1 with TRBJ2-7, with a possible D match to TRBD1 (5 bases). This CDR3 is built from 14 residues. Trimming shortened V by 0 bases and J by 2 bases, and 9 bases separated the two germline ends. The V gene's germline CDR1 is SGHRS and CDR2 YFSETQ. CDR3 coding DNA: TGCGCCAGCAGCTTGGGTCAGGGCCCCTACGAGCAGTACTTC. Translated, it gives CASSLGQGPYEQYF.